Below, one T cell receptor (beta chain) is given with its context. The CDR3 has 14 residues. Trimming took off 3 bases at V and 6 bases at J, with 12 bases between the two ends. The germline CDR1 and CDR2 sequences are WSHSY and SAAADI. The data are from a study of control samples from healthy donors and cancer patients. Using immunoSEQ multiplex PCR, the repertoire was profiled, and TCRdb retains in-frame clones only, with some absent. This table holds tens of thousands of clones, around 90% found once. The V gene is TRBV10-2, the J gene TRBJ1-5; weak D call: TRBD1 (6 bases). The clonotype originates from a man aged 35-49 years with colorectal cancer. The sample consisted of PBMCs. As DNA, the CDR3 is TGCGCCAGCAGTGACAGGGGAATTCGTCAGCCCCAGCATTTT. Amino acid sequence: CASSDRGIRQPQHF.